A selection of T cell receptor beta chains follows, all from one sample in a study of blood T cell repertoires in COVID-19. Data came from immunoSEQ multiplex PCR; TCRdb stores just in-frame clones and leaves some out. Of roughly 300,000 clones in the sample, roughly 84% were seen once. The sequenced sample was peripheral blood. All receptors come from a human donor with COVID-19, enrolled during active disease. The donor label of this sample is uncertain. CDR3s include the opening cysteine and the closing phenylalanine or tryptophan. D genes are given only for firm matches. Not every row has a clone size; where given, it reads once, few, many or a size class.

CDR3aa: CASRQTRESYGYTF; CDR3nt: TGTGCCAGTAGGCAGACAAGGGAGAGCTATGGCTACACCTTC; d_gene: NA; abundance: NA; v_gene: TRBV19; j_gene: TRBJ1-2
CDR3aa: CATSDFSELGGSLEQFF; CDR3nt: TGTGCCACCAGTGATTTTAGTGAGTTAGGCGGGAGCTTGGAGCAGTTCTTC; d_gene: TRBD2; abundance: once; v_gene: TRBV24-1; j_gene: TRBJ2-1
CDR3aa: CAWSRGSSGNTIYF; CDR3nt: TGTGCCTGGAGTAGGGGGAGCTCTGGAAACACCATATATTTT; d_gene: NA; abundance: NA; v_gene: TRBV30; j_gene: TRBJ1-3
CDR3aa: CASSLGTSRHIQYF; CDR3nt: TGTGCCAGCAGCTTAGGGACTAGCAGGCACATTCAGTACTTC; d_gene: TRBD2; abundance: NA; v_gene: TRBV5-4; j_gene: TRBJ2-4
CDR3aa: CSASNGELFEAFF; CDR3nt: TGCAGTGCTAGTAACGGTGAGCTTTTCGAAGCTTTCTTT; d_gene: NA; abundance: NA; v_gene: TRBV20-1; j_gene: TRBJ1-1
CDR3aa: CASSVVGRGNEQYF; CDR3nt: TGTGCCAGCAGCGTAGTGGGCAGGGGGAACGAGCAGTACTTC; d_gene: TRBD1; abundance: once; v_gene: TRBV9; j_gene: TRBJ2-7
CDR3aa: CASSEDRAGEGSSYEQYF; CDR3nt: TGTGCCAGCAGCGAAGACCGGGCGGGTGAGGGAAGCTCCTACGAGCAGTACTTC; d_gene: NA; abundance: once; v_gene: TRBV11-2; j_gene: TRBJ2-7
CDR3aa: CASSFGQVGTEAFF; CDR3nt: TGTGCCAGCAGCTTTGGACAGGTTGGGACTGAAGCTTTCTTT; d_gene: TRBD1; abundance: NA; v_gene: TRBV5-6; j_gene: TRBJ1-1
CDR3aa: CASSSSGRGAYNEQFF; CDR3nt: TGTGCCAGCAGCTCGAGCGGGAGGGGGGCCTACAATGAGCAGTTCTTC; d_gene: TRBD2; abundance: NA; v_gene: TRBV11-1; j_gene: TRBJ2-1
CDR3aa: CASSLSAADEQFF; CDR3nt: TGTGCCAGCAGTTTATCCGCAGCGGATGAGCAGTTCTTC; d_gene: NA; abundance: NA; v_gene: TRBV27; j_gene: TRBJ2-1
CDR3aa: CASSYGGSLAYNEQFF; CDR3nt: TGTGCCAGCAGTTACGGTGGTAGCCTCGCCTACAATGAGCAGTTCTTC; d_gene: NA; abundance: NA; v_gene: TRBV6-5; j_gene: TRBJ2-1
CDR3aa: CASSESGLYNEQFF; CDR3nt: TGCGCCAGCAGTGAGTCGGGACTCTACAATGAGCAGTTCTTC; d_gene: NA; abundance: NA; v_gene: TRBV10-2; j_gene: TRBJ2-1
CDR3aa: CASSAGIHSGNTIYF; CDR3nt: TGTGCCAGCAGCGCCGGGATTCACTCTGGAAACACCATATATTTT; d_gene: NA; abundance: NA; v_gene: TRBV11-2; j_gene: TRBJ1-3
CDR3aa: CASRPRGGLAPYGYTF; CDR3nt: TGTGCCAGTAGGCCCCGAGGGGGCTTGGCTCCCTATGGCTACACCTTC; d_gene: TRBD1; abundance: NA; v_gene: TRBV19; j_gene: TRBJ1-2
CDR3aa: CASSLGQASVNEQFF; CDR3nt: TGTGCCAGCAGCTTAGGTCAGGCTAGCGTGAATGAGCAGTTCTTC; d_gene: NA; abundance: NA; v_gene: TRBV11-2; j_gene: TRBJ2-1
CDR3aa: CASSRQGTGDNGELFF; CDR3nt: TGCGCCAGCAGCAGGCAAGGGACAGGGGACAACGGGGAGCTGTTTTTT; d_gene: TRBD1; abundance: few; v_gene: TRBV5-1; j_gene: TRBJ2-2
CDR3aa: CASSLDSRMNTEAFF; CDR3nt: TGTGCCAGCAGCTTAGACAGCCGCATGAACACTGAAGCTTTCTTT; d_gene: NA; abundance: once; v_gene: TRBV7-9; j_gene: TRBJ1-1
CDR3aa: CASSQDPRREQYF; CDR3nt: TGTGCCAGCAGCCAAGATCCCCGGAGGGAGCAGTACTTC; d_gene: NA; abundance: few; v_gene: TRBV3-1/TRBV3-2; j_gene: TRBJ2-7
CDR3aa: CASSEALASGNTIYF; CDR3nt: TGTGCCAGCAGTGAAGCGTTGGCCTCTGGAAACACCATATATTTT; d_gene: NA; abundance: once; v_gene: TRBV6-1; j_gene: TRBJ1-3
CDR3aa: CASSPGQGTGFGYTF; CDR3nt: TGTGCCAGCAGCCCGGGACAGGGGACAGGCTTCGGCTACACCTTC; d_gene: TRBD1; abundance: NA; v_gene: TRBV7-8; j_gene: TRBJ1-2
CDR3aa: CASRAGTGSSPLHF; CDR3nt: TGTGCCAGCCGGGCCGGGACAGGGTCCTCACCCCTCCACTTT; d_gene: TRBD1; abundance: many; v_gene: TRBV7-9; j_gene: TRBJ1-6
CDR3aa: CASSQGRGASGQPQHF; CDR3nt: TGTGCCAGCTCGCAAGGTCGGGGGGCGTCGGGGCAGCCCCAGCATTTT; d_gene: NA; abundance: few; v_gene: TRBV18; j_gene: TRBJ1-5
CDR3aa: CATSKSLAGGTRPDSYEQFF; CDR3nt: TGTGCCACCAGCAAATCTCTAGCGGGAGGGACCCGCCCTGACTCCTATGAGCAGTTCTTC; d_gene: TRBD2; abundance: NA; v_gene: TRBV15; j_gene: TRBJ2-1
CDR3aa: CASSPTGGTEGQPQHF; CDR3nt: TGTGCCAGCAGCCCGACGGGCGGGACGGAGGGTCAGCCCCAGCATTTT; d_gene: NA; abundance: NA; v_gene: TRBV28; j_gene: TRBJ1-5
CDR3aa: CASSPGSSYYGYTF; CDR3nt: TGTGCCAGCAGCCCGGGAAGTAGCTACTATGGCTACACCTTC; d_gene: NA; abundance: NA; v_gene: TRBV7-2; j_gene: TRBJ1-2
CDR3aa: CASSSGTPLGGYTF; CDR3nt: TGCGCCAGCAGCTCAGGGACACCCCTTGGTGGCTACACCTTC; d_gene: NA; abundance: NA; v_gene: TRBV5-1; j_gene: TRBJ1-2
CDR3aa: CASSPGLAGTKQYF; CDR3nt: TGTGCCAGCAGCCCGGGACTAGCGGGAACTAAGCAGTACTTC; d_gene: TRBD2; abundance: NA; v_gene: TRBV7-2; j_gene: TRBJ2-7
CDR3aa: CASSFTGGTIPYEQYF; CDR3nt: TGTGCCAGCAGCTTCACAGGGGGAACTATACCCTACGAGCAGTACTTC; d_gene: TRBD1; abundance: NA; v_gene: TRBV5-8; j_gene: TRBJ2-7
CDR3aa: CASSNGRTGEQYF; CDR3nt: TGCGCCAGCAGCAACGGGAGAACGGGCGAGCAGTACTTC; d_gene: NA; abundance: NA; v_gene: TRBV5-1; j_gene: TRBJ2-7
CDR3aa: CASSLDGSNQPQHF; CDR3nt: TGCGCCAGCAGCTTGGACGGGAGCAATCAGCCCCAGCATTTT; d_gene: NA; abundance: NA; v_gene: TRBV5-1; j_gene: TRBJ1-5
CDR3aa: CASSLAGGYYEQYF; CDR3nt: TGTGCCAGCAGCTTAGCGGGAGGCTACTACGAGCAGTACTTC; d_gene: NA; abundance: NA; v_gene: TRBV7-2; j_gene: TRBJ2-7
CDR3aa: CASSRTSGGYNEQFF; CDR3nt: TGTGCCAGTAGTAGAACTAGCGGGGGCTACAATGAGCAGTTCTTC; d_gene: TRBD2; abundance: NA; v_gene: TRBV19; j_gene: TRBJ2-1
CDR3aa: CSVWGREIRNEQFF; CDR3nt: TGCAGCGTTTGGGGGCGGGAGATCAGGAATGAGCAGTTCTTC; d_gene: NA; abundance: NA; v_gene: TRBV29-1; j_gene: TRBJ2-1
CDR3aa: CASSLIQGKERNYGYTF; CDR3nt: TGCGCCAGCAGCTTGATCCAGGGGAAAGAACGTAACTATGGCTACACCTTC; d_gene: NA; abundance: NA; v_gene: TRBV5-1; j_gene: TRBJ1-2
CDR3aa: CASSYLAGLYEQYF; CDR3nt: TGTGCCAGCAGCTACCTAGCGGGGCTCTACGAGCAGTACTTC; d_gene: TRBD2; abundance: once; v_gene: TRBV7-2; j_gene: TRBJ2-7
CDR3aa: CASSSTGGTDTQYF; CDR3nt: TGCGCCAGCAGCTCCACAGGGGGGACAGATACGCAGTATTTT; d_gene: TRBD1; abundance: NA; v_gene: TRBV5-1; j_gene: TRBJ2-3
CDR3aa: CSVPTGYGYTF; CDR3nt: TGCAGCGTACCGACAGGGTATGGCTACACCTTC; d_gene: TRBD1; abundance: NA; v_gene: TRBV29-1; j_gene: TRBJ1-2
CDR3aa: CAWSAGTGGRNQPQHF; CDR3nt: TGTGCCTGGAGTGCGGGTACAGGGGGCCGCAATCAGCCCCAGCATTTT; d_gene: TRBD1; abundance: NA; v_gene: TRBV30; j_gene: TRBJ1-5
CDR3aa: CASSSYTGGVGYGYTF; CDR3nt: TGTGCCAGCAGCTCGTACACAGGGGGCGTTGGCTATGGCTACACCTTC; d_gene: TRBD1; abundance: NA; v_gene: TRBV5-8; j_gene: TRBJ1-2
CDR3aa: CASSPRDSHEDNSPLHF; CDR3nt: TGTGCCAGCAGCCCCCGGGACAGCCACGAGGATAATTCACCCCTCCACTTT; d_gene: TRBD1; abundance: NA; v_gene: TRBV3-1/TRBV3-2; j_gene: TRBJ1-6
CDR3aa: CASSPYNSGQGGIGTEAFF; CDR3nt: TGTGCCAGCTCACCATACAATTCGGGACAGGGAGGAATTGGGACTGAAGCTTTCTTT; d_gene: TRBD1; abundance: NA; v_gene: TRBV18; j_gene: TRBJ1-1
CDR3aa: CASSRGGPSEQFF; CDR3nt: TGTGCCAGCAGCCGCGGGGGGCCGAGTGAGCAGTTCTTC; d_gene: TRBD2; abundance: NA; v_gene: TRBV6-5; j_gene: TRBJ2-1
CDR3aa: CATSESGYNNEQFF; CDR3nt: TGTGCCACCAGTGAGTCGGGATATAACAATGAGCAGTTCTTC; d_gene: NA; abundance: few; v_gene: TRBV24-1; j_gene: TRBJ2-1
CDR3aa: CASSPRTGGSSPYGYTF; CDR3nt: TGTGCCAGCAGCCCTCGGACAGGGGGAAGTAGCCCCTATGGCTACACCTTC; d_gene: TRBD1; abundance: NA; v_gene: TRBV7-2; j_gene: TRBJ1-2
CDR3aa: CASSFTRDRGGYTEAFF; CDR3nt: TGCGCCAGCAGCTTCACCCGGGACAGGGGTGGGTACACTGAAGCTTTCTTT; d_gene: TRBD1; abundance: NA; v_gene: TRBV5-1; j_gene: TRBJ1-1
CDR3aa: CASSDYPLQGNGYTF; CDR3nt: TGTGCCAGCAGTGATTATCCTCTACAGGGTAATGGCTACACCTTC; d_gene: NA; abundance: NA; v_gene: TRBV25-1; j_gene: TRBJ1-2
CDR3aa: CASSPLPRVEGYTF; CDR3nt: TGTGCCAGCAGCCCCCTTCCCAGGGTAGAGGGCTACACCTTC; d_gene: NA; abundance: NA; v_gene: TRBV7-8; j_gene: TRBJ1-2
CDR3aa: CASSQDLGLAGANVLTF; CDR3nt: TGTGCCAGCAGCCAAGATCTGGGGCTAGCTGGGGCCAACGTCCTGACTTTC; d_gene: NA; abundance: NA; v_gene: TRBV3-1/TRBV3-2; j_gene: TRBJ2-6
CDR3aa: CASSQEGSGSPDTQYF; CDR3nt: TGTGCCAGCAGCCAAGAGGGTAGCGGGAGCCCAGATACGCAGTATTTT; d_gene: TRBD2; abundance: NA; v_gene: TRBV3-1/TRBV3-2; j_gene: TRBJ2-3